This passage covers 26 T cell receptor beta chains from one sample sequenced in a study of OX40 agonist ivuxolimab in advanced cancers. The protocol was immunoSEQ multiplex PCR, while the TCRdb copy is restricted to in-frame clones and leaves out a portion. The sample includes about 110,000 clones, approximately 90% seen only once; the top ten take 0.25% to 0.3%. This specimen consisted of CD4+ or CD8+ T cells sorted from blood, obtained in a trial of the OX40 agonist ivuxolimab. The receptors were gathered from an adult with an advanced solid tumor such as melanoma, head and neck, liver or kidney cancer.

The chain is built from TRBV19 and TRBJ1-2, with 9 bases that match TRBD1. CDR1 is LNHDA and CDR2 is SQIVND in the germline V gene (reference sequence). After removal of 4 bases from V and 3 bases from J, the junction contained 6 bases not matched to a gene. CDR3 length: 15 amino acids. The CDR3 protein is CASSTRDREDYGYTF. The CDR3 nucleotides are TGTGCCAGTAGTACCCGGGACAGGGAGGACTATGGCTACACCTTC.

This chain joins TRBV7-9 and TRBJ1-2; D is undetermined. V shed 1 base and J shed 4 bases, with 13 bases lying between them. The CDR3 is 15 amino acids. Germline V CDR1 and CDR2: SEHNR, FQNEAQ (reference sequence). The chain's CDR3 is CASSLEGRVFYGYTF. DNA for the CDR3: TGTGCCAGCAGCTTAGAGGGCAGAGTCTTCTATGGCTACACCTTC. Drawing the rest from reference TRBV7-9 and TRBJ1-2, the complete variable domain is DTGVSQNPRHKITKRGQNVTFRCDPISEHNRLYWYRQTLGQGPEFLTYFQNEAQLEKSRLLSDRFSAERPKGSFSTLEIQRTEQGDSAMYLCASSLEGRVFYGYTFGSGTRLTVV.

The chain joins TRBV5-5 to TRBJ1-5; weak D call: TRBD1 (5 bases). Trimming left V 0 bases short and J 7 bases short, with 8 bases between. CDR1 SGHKS and CDR2 YYEKEE come from the germline V gene (reference sequence). The CDR3 has 13 amino acids. CDR3 protein: CASSLGGSQPQHF. The CDR3 nucleotides read TGTGCCAGCAGCTTGGGGGGGAGCCAGCCCCAGCATTTT.

This clone was seen a few times. This chain joins TRBV2 and TRBJ2-7; D is possibly TRBD2 (6 bases). Per the germline V gene, CDR1 is SNHLY and CDR2 is FYNNEI. The CDR3 has 15 amino acids. V gave up 1 base and J gave up 2 bases, with 12 bases separating them. The CDR3, as DNA: TGTGCCAGCAGTGAAGAGGCGGGGAGAGCCTACGAGCAGTACTTC. Translating it yields CASSEEAGRAYEQYF.

The rearrangement joins TRBV19 to TRBJ2-7; 9 bases line up with TRBD1. CDR1 and CDR2 (germline): LNHDA, SQIVND (reference sequence). CDR3 size: 15 residues. V lost 4 bases and J lost 4; bases outside the gene matches: 8. Here the CDR3 DNA reads TGTGCCAGTAGTAACCGGGGACAGGGAAATTACGAGCAGTACTTC. This translates into CASSNRGQGNYEQYF. The full variable domain, its missing parts supplied by reference TRBV19 and TRBJ2-7, is DGGITQSPKYLFRKEGQNVTLSCEQNLNHDAMYWYRQDPGQGLRLIYYSQIVNDFQKGDIAEGYSVSREKKESFPLTVTSAQKNPTAFYLCASSNRGQGNYEQYFGPGTRLTVT.

This sequence joins TRBV5-1 and TRBJ2-3; D gene uncertain. The CDR3 covers 15 residues. V was pared by 0 bases and J by 1 base, with 9 bases between. Germline V gene lookup returns CDR1 SGHRS and CDR2 YFSETQ. CDR3 residues: CASSLGADRTDTQYF. The CDR3 DNA reads as TGCGCCAGCAGCTTGGGGGCGGACCGCACAGATACGCAGTATTTT.

This chain links TRBV5-4 with TRBJ2-7; 7 bases map to TRBD1. Germline loops: CDR1 SGHNT, CDR2 YYREEE (reference sequence). Trimming removed 3 bases from V and 4 bases from J; junction bases left unmatched: 4. The CDR3 has 13 residues. The CDR3 DNA follows: TGTGCCAGCAGCTCAGGGGGTGAATACGAGCAGTACTTC. Amino acid sequence: CASSSGGEYEQYF.

The chain couples TRBV7-9 to TRBJ1-5; D remains unclear. V lost 3 bases to trimming and J lost 0 bases, with 9 bases between them. The CDR3 covers 15 residues. Germline V gives CDR1 SEHNR, CDR2 FQNEAQ (reference sequence). In nucleotides, the CDR3 is TGTGCCAGCAGCTTTGGGTTAGATAGCAATCAGCCCCAGCATTTT. The encoded protein is CASSFGLDSNQPQHF.

The V and J genes are TRBV18 and TRBJ1-1; D not resolved. V shed 2 bases and J shed 0 bases, with 4 bases lying between them. The CDR3 spans 13 residues. Germline loops: CDR1 KGHSH, CDR2 LQKENI. In DNA form, the CDR3 reads TGTGCCAGCTCACCAATCTTGAACACTGAAGCTTTCTTT. It is translated as CASSPILNTEAFF.

This clone turned up a few times. The gene calls are TRBV7-9 and TRBJ1-1; D perhaps matches TRBD1 (5 bases). The CDR3 consists of 14 residues. The germline CDR1 and CDR2 sequences are SEHNR and FQNEAQ (reference sequence). The V end lost 1 base, the J end lost 2 bases, and 8 bases lay between the germline ends. CDR3 DNA sequence: TGTGCCAGCAGCTTAGAGGGGATAAACACTGAAGCTTTCTTT. This gives the protein CASSLEGINTEAFF.

V usage is TRBV9 and J usage is TRBJ2-7, with 10 bases lining up with TRBD2. CDR3 length equals 14 residues. Germline V gene lookup returns CDR1 SGDLS and CDR2 YYNGEE. Trimming removed 4 bases from V and 2 bases from J; junction bases left unmatched: 3. The CDR3 DNA is TGTGCCAGCAGCCCCCTAGCGGGAGCCTACGAGCAGTACTTC. Translation: CASSPLAGAYEQYF.

A word on this clone: A junction boundary mismatches the germline segment, possibly from a read error. The chain combines TRBV7-9 with TRBJ1-2; D not resolved. The CDR3 loop spans 12 amino acids. Germline values: CDR1 SEHNR, CDR2 FQNEAQ (reference sequence). The CDR3 DNA reads TGTGCCAGCAGCTTAGTACTAGGCGAGGAGAACTTC. This translates into CASSLVLGEENF.

This clone was recorded once. The chain joins TRBV5-5 to TRBJ1-6, with D unclear. With 2 bases removed from V and 5 bases from J, the gap between germline ends came to 17 bases. The CDR3 is 17 residues long. Per germline, CDR1 SGHKS and CDR2 YYEKEE (reference sequence). The CDR3 protein is CASSLIPEVLDNSPLHF. The CDR3 DNA reads TGTGCCAGCAGCTTAATTCCAGAAGTTCTGGATAATTCACCCCTCCACTTT.

The chain employs TRBV5-1 and TRBJ2-5; D is undetermined. This CDR3 contains 16 residues. V was clipped by 0 bases and J by 5 bases, with 17 bases between them. Per the germline V gene, CDR1 is SGHRS and CDR2 is YFSETQ. The DNA of the CDR3 is TGCGCCAGCAGCTTGGCGCCTAGAAATTTCGGCGAGACCCAGTACTTC. This codes for CASSLAPRNFGETQYF. Looking up the rest from reference TRBV5-1 and TRBJ2-5 gives the full variable domain: KAGVTQTPRYLIKTRGQQVTLSCSPISGHRSVSWYQQTPGQGLQFLFEYFSETQRNKGNFPGRFSGRQFSNSRSEMNVSTLELGDSALYLCASSLAPRNFGETQYFGPGTRLLVL.

Here the CDR3 reads CASSQTENTEAFF. CDR3 bases: TGTGCCAGCAGTCAGACAGAAAACACTGAAGCTTTCTTT. The chain links TRBV28 to TRBJ1-1, with D tentatively TRBD1 (5 bases). Trimming removed 5 bases at V and 2 bases at J, with 9 bases between. The CDR3 is 13 amino acids. Germline-derived CDR1 and CDR2 are MDHEN and SYDVKM.

This clone was seen a handful of times. V gene TRBV7-2 combines with J gene TRBJ1-3; D may be TRBD1 (5 bases). CDR3 size: 14 residues. Between the trimmed V and J ends, which lost 5 bases and 0 bases, there was a span of 8 bases. Germline-derived CDR1 and CDR2 are SGHTA and FQGNSA. The CDR3 is CASSETVSGNTIYF. The CDR3 DNA is TGTGCCAGCAGCGAGACAGTCTCTGGAAACACCATATATTTT.

The chain is built from TRBV7-9 and TRBJ2-5; D call uncertain. The J call could be wrong; TRBJ2-7 is a better fit for the DNA end. There are 15 residues in the CDR3. Germline lookup yields CDR1 SEHNR and CDR2 FQNEAQ (reference sequence). The CDR3 DNA is TGTGCCAGCAGCCAGGACGGTCGGAGCTCCTACGAGCAGTACTTC. Protein sequence: CASSQDGRSSYEQYF.

A word on this clone: The sample holds other DNA sequences that translate to the same CDR3. J is TRBJ1-1 and V is TRBV19; D gene ambiguous. Germline CDR1 LNHDA, CDR2 SQIVND (reference sequence). Trimming removed 2 bases from V and 0 bases from J, with 7 bases in between. This CDR3 is 14 amino acids long. CDR3 loop: CASSISLMNTEAFF. The DNA of the CDR3 is TGTGCCAGTAGTATAAGCCTAATGAACACTGAAGCTTTCTTT.

This clone was picked up one time. The chain joins TRBV6-5 to TRBJ1-5; a possible D gene is TRBD1 (6 bases). The CDR3 is 15 residues long. The V end was cut by 6 bases, the J end by 6 bases, with 18 bases between. Germline V gene lookup returns CDR1 MNHEY and CDR2 SVGAGI. This CDR3 reads CASSNKQGFGQPQHF. The CDR3 nucleotides are TGTGCCAGCAGCAACAAACAGGGATTCGGTCAGCCCCAGCATTTT.

The CDR3 here is CATSRARQGEKLFF. CDR3 DNA sequence: TGTGCCACCAGCAGAGCACGACAGGGTGAAAAACTGTTTTTT. V usage is TRBV15 and J usage is TRBJ1-4, with TRBD1 matching over 7 bases. The V gene end was trimmed by 1 base and the J gene end by 7 bases; junction bases not matched to a gene: 3. The CDR3 covers 14 residues. Germline CDR1 reads LNHNV; CDR2 reads YYDKDF (reference sequence).

The V gene is TRBV4-1, the J gene TRBJ2-3, with D unresolved. V was cut by 4 bases and J by 2 bases, with 4 bases left in between. Germline lookup yields CDR1 MGHRA and CDR2 YSYEKL. The CDR3 consists of 12 residues. CDR3 bases: TGCGCCAGCAGCCGGGTCACAGATACGCAGTATTTT. Translation gives CASSRVTDTQYF.

This chain joins TRBV18 and TRBJ2-3; 7 bases are a match to TRBD1. Germline CDR1 KGHSH, CDR2 LQKENI. V lost 1 base and J lost 7; bases outside the gene matches: 5. CDR3 size: 14 residues. DNA of the CDR3: TGTGCCAGCTCACCACGGACAGGCCGATATACGCAGTATTTT. Encoded protein: CASSPRTGRYTQYF.

Here the CDR3 reads CASSTGVGNYGYTF. In nucleotides, the CDR3 is TGTGCCAGTAGTACAGGGGTCGGCAACTATGGCTACACCTTC. The chain links TRBV19 to TRBJ1-2; possibly TRBD1 for D (6 bases). Germline CDR1 is LNHDA and CDR2 is SQIVND (reference sequence). Trimming cost V 4 bases and J 2 bases, with 11 bases left between them. CDR3 length equals 14 residues.

The chain is built from TRBV30 and TRBJ1-1; D not certain. The germline V and J ends were trimmed by 0 bases and 1 base, with 9 bases remaining between them. Germline CDR1 reads GTSNPN; CDR2 reads SVGIG (reference sequence). The CDR3 runs to 14 residues. The CDR3 nucleotides read TGTGCCTGGAGTGTATATAGAGGGAACACTGAAGCTTTCTTT. As protein: CAWSVYRGNTEAFF.

The chain links TRBV25-1 to TRBJ2-4; D is possibly TRBD1 or TRBD2 (5 bases each). In germline, CDR1 is MGHDK, CDR2 SYGVNS. The CDR3 consists of 13 residues. V gave up 5 bases and J gave up 6 bases, with 11 bases separating them. DNA of the CDR3: TGTGCCAGCAGTCCGGGACCGACAAACATTCAGTACTTC. As protein: CASSPGPTNIQYF.

J is TRBJ2-1 and V is TRBV4-3; no definite D call. Trimming left V 1 base short and J 9 bases short, with 10 bases between. The CDR3 is 13 amino acids. Germline assignment: CDR1 LGHNA and CDR2 YSLEER. The CDR3 here is CASSQAASTEQFF. Written as DNA, the CDR3 is TGCGCCAGCAGCCAAGCGGCGTCGACTGAGCAGTTCTTC.